The subject of this entry is one TCR beta chain. V shed 5 bases and J 6 bases; nucleotides not matched to a gene: 21. This CDR3 region has 18 residues. Germline assignment: CDR1 PRHDT and CDR2 FYEKMQ (reference sequence). The data derive from a study of blood T cell repertoires in COVID-19. Whole-study context: Some COVID-19 samples were acute and others convalescent; all came from the United States, Italy and Spain.

Data came from immunoSEQ multiplex PCR; TCRdb stores just in-frame clones and leaves some out. The sample carries around 210,000 clones, 70% to 90% recorded once. The V gene is TRBV13, the J gene TRBJ2-7; 8 bases line up with TRBD2. The specimen sequenced was peripheral blood. The clonotype comes from a man aged 50-60 years with COVID-19, enrolled during active disease. The CDR3 coding sequence is TGTGCCAGCAGCGCCCACGGGGCAGGCACGGGACGGGGGGGCGAGCAGTACTTC. It is translated as CASSAHGAGTGRGGEQYF. Together with reference TRBV13 and TRBJ2-7, the CDR3 gives the full variable domain: AAGVIQSPRHLIKEKRETATLKCYPIPRHDTVYWYQQGPGQDPQFLISFYEKMQSDKGSIPDRFSAQQFSDYHSELNMSSLELGDSALYFCASSAHGAGTGRGGEQYFGPGTRLTVT.